A single T cell receptor beta chain is shown here with its context. Its matching antigen is unknown. This specimen belongs to a study of cytomegalovirus exposure and HLA in healthy donors. Regarding the study as a whole: Productive rates of about 90% or about 30% were seen for most TCR beta V segments in an earlier analysis. Later on, a genetic analysis was performed. It linked a missense variant in DCLRE1C with V- and J-gene trimming of TCR beta. Presence/absence analysis assumed near-uniform sequencing depth across donors.

Though nominally healthy at sampling, donors likely had unrecorded immune exposures. PCR employed 60 Vbeta and 13 Jbeta primers. Generated by immunoSEQ multiplex PCR, the TCRdb table keeps only in-frame clones and is missing some. The top ten clones hold about 6% of a sample with under 130,000 clones, about three quarters of them seen once. This TCR came from a male donor in good health and CMV-seronegative. The sequenced material came from PBMCs.

Here the CDR3 DNA reads TGTGCTAGTGCCCCGGCGGGGGAGACCCAGTACTTC. Protein sequence: CASAPAGETQYF. The V and J genes are TRBV12-5 and TRBJ2-5, with D maybe TRBD2 (6 bases). Germline V gene sequence: CDR1 LGHNT, CDR2 FRNRAP. This CDR3 is built from 12 residues. V was shortened by 7 bases and J by 5 bases, with 11 bases between the two germline ends.